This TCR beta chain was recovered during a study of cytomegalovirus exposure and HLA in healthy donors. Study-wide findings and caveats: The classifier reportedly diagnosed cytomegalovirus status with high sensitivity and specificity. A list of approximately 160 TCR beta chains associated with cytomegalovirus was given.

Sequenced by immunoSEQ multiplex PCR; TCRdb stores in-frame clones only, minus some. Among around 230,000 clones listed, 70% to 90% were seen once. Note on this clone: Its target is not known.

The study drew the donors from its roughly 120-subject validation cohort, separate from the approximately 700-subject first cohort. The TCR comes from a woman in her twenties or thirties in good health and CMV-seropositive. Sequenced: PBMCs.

This CDR3 reads CASSEDQGSHYGYTF. The CDR3 nucleotides read TGTGCCAGCAGTGAAGATCAGGGTAGTCACTATGGCTACACCTTC. J is TRBJ1-2 and V is TRBV2; D possibly corresponds to TRBD1 (5 bases). This CDR3 has 15 amino acids. Per the germline V gene, CDR1 is SNHLY and CDR2 is FYNNEI. The ends were cut back, 1 base at V and 3 bases at J, with 12 bases in the middle.